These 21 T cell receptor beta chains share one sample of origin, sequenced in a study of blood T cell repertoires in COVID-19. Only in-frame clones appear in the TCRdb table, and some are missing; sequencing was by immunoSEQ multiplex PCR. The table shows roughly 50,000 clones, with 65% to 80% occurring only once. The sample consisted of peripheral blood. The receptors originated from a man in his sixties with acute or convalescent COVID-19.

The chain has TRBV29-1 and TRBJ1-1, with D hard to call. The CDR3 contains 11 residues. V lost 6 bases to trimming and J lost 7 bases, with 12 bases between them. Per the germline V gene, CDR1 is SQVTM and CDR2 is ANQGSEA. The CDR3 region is CSVYSRNEAFF. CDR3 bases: TGCAGCGTCTACAGTAGGAATGAAGCTTTCTTT.

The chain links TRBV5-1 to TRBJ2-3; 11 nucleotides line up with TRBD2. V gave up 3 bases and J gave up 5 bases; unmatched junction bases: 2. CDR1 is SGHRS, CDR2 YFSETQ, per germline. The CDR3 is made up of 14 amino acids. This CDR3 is CASSSGTSGDTQYF. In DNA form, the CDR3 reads TGCGCCAGCAGCTCCGGGACTAGCGGAGATACGCAGTATTTT.

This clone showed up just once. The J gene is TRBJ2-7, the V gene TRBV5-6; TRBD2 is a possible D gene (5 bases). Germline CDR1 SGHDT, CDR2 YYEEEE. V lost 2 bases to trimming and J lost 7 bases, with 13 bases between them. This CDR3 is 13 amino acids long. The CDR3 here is CASSFAQLGEQYF. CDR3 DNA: TGTGCCAGCAGCTTTGCTCAACTAGGGGAGCAGTACTTC. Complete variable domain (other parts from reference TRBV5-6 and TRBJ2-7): DAGVTQSPTHLIKTRGQQVTLRCSPKSGHDTVSWYQQALGQGPQFIFQYYEEEERQRGNFPDRFSGHQFPNYSSELNVNALLLGDSALYLCASSFAQLGEQYFGPGTRLTVT.

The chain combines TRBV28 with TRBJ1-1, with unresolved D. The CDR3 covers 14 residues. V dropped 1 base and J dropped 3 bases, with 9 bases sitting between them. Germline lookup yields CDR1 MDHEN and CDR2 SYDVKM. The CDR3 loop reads CASSLYGRDTEAFF. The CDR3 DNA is TGTGCCAGCAGTTTATACGGCCGGGACACTGAAGCTTTCTTT.

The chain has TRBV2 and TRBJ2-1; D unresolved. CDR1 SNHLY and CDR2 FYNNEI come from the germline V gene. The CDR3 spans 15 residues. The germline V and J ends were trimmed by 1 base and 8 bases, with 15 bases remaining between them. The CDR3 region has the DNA TGTGCCAGCAGTGAAGGTCGTAGTTCTTTCGATGAGCAGTTCTTC. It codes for CASSEGRSSFDEQFF.

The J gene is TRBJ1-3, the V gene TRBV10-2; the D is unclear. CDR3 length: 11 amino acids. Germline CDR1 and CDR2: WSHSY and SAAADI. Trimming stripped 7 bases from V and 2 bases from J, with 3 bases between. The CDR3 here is CASTPGNTIYF. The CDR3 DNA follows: TGCGCCAGCACTCCTGGAAACACCATATATTTT.

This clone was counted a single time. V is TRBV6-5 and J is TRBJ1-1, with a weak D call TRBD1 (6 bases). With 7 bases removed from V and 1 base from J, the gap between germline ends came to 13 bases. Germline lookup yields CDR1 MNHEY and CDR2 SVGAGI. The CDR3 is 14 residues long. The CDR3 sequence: CASTGRGRNTEAFF. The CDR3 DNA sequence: TGTGCCAGCACGGGCAGGGGTCGGAACACTGAAGCTTTCTTT.

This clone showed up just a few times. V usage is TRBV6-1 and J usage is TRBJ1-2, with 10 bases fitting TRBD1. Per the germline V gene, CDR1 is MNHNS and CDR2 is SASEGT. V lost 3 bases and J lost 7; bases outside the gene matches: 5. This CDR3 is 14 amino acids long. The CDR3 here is CASSDDRGRFGYTF. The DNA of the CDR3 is TGTGCCAGCAGTGATGACAGGGGGCGATTTGGCTACACCTTC.

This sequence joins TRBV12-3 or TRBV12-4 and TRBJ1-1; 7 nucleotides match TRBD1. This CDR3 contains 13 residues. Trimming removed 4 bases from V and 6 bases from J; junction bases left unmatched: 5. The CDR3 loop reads CASSSLDRAEAFF. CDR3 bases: TGTGCCAGCAGTTCCCTTGACAGGGCTGAAGCTTTCTTT.

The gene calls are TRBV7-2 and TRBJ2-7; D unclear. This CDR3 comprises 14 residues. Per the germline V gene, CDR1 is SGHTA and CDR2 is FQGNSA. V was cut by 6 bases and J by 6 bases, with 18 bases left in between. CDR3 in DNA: TGTGCCAGCAGTCCCTACCCGCAATATCTCGAGCAGTACTTC. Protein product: CASSPYPQYLEQYF. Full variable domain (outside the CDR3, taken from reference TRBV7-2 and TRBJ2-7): GAGVSQSPSNKVTEKGKDVELRCDPISGHTALYWYRQSLGQGLEFLIYFQGNSAPDKSGLPSDRFSAERTGGSVSTLTIQRTQQEDSAVYLCASSPYPQYLEQYFGPGTRLTVT.

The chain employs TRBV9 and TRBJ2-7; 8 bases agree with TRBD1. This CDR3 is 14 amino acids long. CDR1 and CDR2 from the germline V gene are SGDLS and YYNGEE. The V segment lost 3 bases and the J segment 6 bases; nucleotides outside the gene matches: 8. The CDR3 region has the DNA TGTGCCAGCAGCGGACGAGGACAGGGATCCGAGCAGTACTTC. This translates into CASSGRGQGSEQYF. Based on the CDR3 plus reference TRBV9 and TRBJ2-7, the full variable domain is DSGVTQTPKHLITATGQRVTLRCSPRSGDLSVYWYQQSLDQGLQFLIQYYNGEERAKGNILERFSAQQFPDLHSELNLSSLELGDSALYFCASSGRGQGSEQYFGPGTRLTVT.

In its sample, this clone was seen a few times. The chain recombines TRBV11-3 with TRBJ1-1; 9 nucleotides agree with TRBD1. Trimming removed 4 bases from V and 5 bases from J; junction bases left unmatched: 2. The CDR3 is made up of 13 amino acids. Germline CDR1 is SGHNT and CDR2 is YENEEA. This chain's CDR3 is CASSWTGVTEAFF. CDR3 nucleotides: TGTGCCAGCAGCTGGACAGGGGTTACTGAAGCTTTCTTT.

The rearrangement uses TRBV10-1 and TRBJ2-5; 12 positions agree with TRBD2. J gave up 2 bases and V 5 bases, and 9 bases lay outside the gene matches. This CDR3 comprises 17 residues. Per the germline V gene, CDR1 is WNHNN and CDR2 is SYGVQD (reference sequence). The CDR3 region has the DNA TGCGCCAGCAGTCAGAGGTCACTAGCGGGGGGACAAGAGACCCAGTACTTC. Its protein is CASSQRSLAGGQETQYF.

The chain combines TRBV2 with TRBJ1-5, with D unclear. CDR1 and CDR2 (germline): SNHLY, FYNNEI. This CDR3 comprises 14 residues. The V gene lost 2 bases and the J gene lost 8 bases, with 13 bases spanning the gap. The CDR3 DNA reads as TGTGCCAGCAGTGAACTTACATCCGATGAGCCCCAGCATTTT. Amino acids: CASSELTSDEPQHF.

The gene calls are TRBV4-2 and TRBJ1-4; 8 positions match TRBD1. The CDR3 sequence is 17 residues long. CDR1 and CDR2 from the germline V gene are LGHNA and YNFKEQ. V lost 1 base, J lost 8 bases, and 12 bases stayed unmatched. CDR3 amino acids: CASSQVGTGLPGEKLFF. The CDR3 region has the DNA TGTGCCAGCAGCCAAGTCGGGACAGGCCTACCGGGGGAAAAACTGTTTTTT.

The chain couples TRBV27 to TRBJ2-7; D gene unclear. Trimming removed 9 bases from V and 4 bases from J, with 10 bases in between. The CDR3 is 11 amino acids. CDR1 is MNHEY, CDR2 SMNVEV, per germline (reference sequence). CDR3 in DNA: TGTGCCAGTATGAGAGGTTACGAGCAGTACTTC. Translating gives CASMRGYEQYF.

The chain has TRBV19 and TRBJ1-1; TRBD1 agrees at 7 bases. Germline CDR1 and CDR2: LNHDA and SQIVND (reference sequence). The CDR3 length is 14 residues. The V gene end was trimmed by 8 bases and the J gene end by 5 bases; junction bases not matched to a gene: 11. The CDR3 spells CASRTGTAGTEAFF. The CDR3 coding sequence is TGTGCCAGTCGAACCGGGACAGCTGGGACTGAAGCTTTCTTT.

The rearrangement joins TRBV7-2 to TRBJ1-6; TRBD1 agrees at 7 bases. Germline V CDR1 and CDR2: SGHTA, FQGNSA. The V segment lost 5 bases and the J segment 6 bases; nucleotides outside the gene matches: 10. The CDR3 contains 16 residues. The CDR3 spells CASSDHSQGINSPLHF. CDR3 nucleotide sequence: TGTGCCAGCAGCGATCACTCACAGGGGATTAATTCACCCCTCCACTTT. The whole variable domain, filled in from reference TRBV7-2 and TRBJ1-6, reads GAGVSQSPSNKVTEKGKDVELRCDPISGHTALYWYRQSLGQGLEFLIYFQGNSAPDKSGLPSDRFSAERTGGSVSTLTIQRTQQEDSAVYLCASSDHSQGINSPLHFGNGTRLTVT.

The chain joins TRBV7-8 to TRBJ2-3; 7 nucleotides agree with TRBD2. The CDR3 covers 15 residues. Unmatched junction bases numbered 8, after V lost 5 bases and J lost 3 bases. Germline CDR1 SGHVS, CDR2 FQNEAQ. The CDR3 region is CASSPIAGNTDTQYF. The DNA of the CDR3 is TGTGCCAGCAGCCCCATAGCGGGCAATACAGATACGCAGTATTTT.

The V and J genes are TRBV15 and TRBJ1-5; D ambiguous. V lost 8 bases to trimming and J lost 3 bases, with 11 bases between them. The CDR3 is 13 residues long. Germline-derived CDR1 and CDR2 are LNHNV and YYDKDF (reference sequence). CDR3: CATPSRNNQPQHF. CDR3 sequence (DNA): TGTGCCACCCCATCGAGGAACAATCAGCCCCAGCATTTT.

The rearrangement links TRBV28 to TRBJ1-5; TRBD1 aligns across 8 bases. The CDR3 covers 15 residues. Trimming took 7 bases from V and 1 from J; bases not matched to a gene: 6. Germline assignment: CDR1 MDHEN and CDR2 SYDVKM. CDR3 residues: CASTQTGESNQPQHF. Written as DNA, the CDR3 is TGTGCCAGCACCCAGACAGGGGAAAGCAATCAGCCCCAGCATTTT.